A single sample gave rise to the 17 T cell receptor beta chains below, sequenced in a study of blood T cells in healthy people across ages. The use of a sample-barcoded 5' primer and a J-beta primer mix characterized a second PCR of about 7 to 12 cycles. TCRdb analysed the 5' RACE reads with MiXCR anew, one entry per CDR3 protein. The table shows more than 800,000 distinct CDR3 sequences, with 25% to 30% occurring only once. Sample: blood. The receptor source for this set is an elderly woman in good health.

This sequence joins TRBV12-3 or TRBV12-4 and TRBJ2-1; 7 bases line up with TRBD1. This CDR3 contains 15 residues. J was trimmed by 3 bases and V by 6 bases; bases with no gene match: 8. In DNA, the CDR3 is TGTGCCAGCAGCTCGCCAGGGGGAAACTACAATGAGCAGTTCTTC. Its protein is CASSSPGGNYNEQFF.

This rearrangement joins TRBV29-1 to TRBJ2-5, with D perhaps given as TRBD1 or TRBD2 (5 bases each). The end of the DNA aligns better with TRBJ2-7, so the J call may be wrong. The CDR3 loop spans 13 amino acids. CDR1 and CDR2 (germline): SQVTM, ANQGSEA. The CDR3 sequence is CSVAGTLPHEQYF. For the CDR3, the DNA is TGCAGCGTTGCCGGGACCCTACCCCACGAGCAGTACTTC.

Turning to this clonotype: A read error is possible here, since a much larger clone lies one base away. This chain joins TRBV4-3 and TRBJ2-5, with D unclear. Germline CDR1 reads LGHNA; CDR2 reads YSLEER. The CDR3 extends over 14 amino acids. V was trimmed by 0 bases and J by 11 bases, leaving 16 bases between them. This CDR3 is CASSQDLLGNEQYF. The CDR3 DNA reads TGCGCCAGCAGCCAAGACCTCCTGGGAAATGAGCAGTACTTC.

The table lists this clonotype with many counts. The rearrangement uses TRBV28 and TRBJ2-1, with D possibly matching TRBD1 (6 bases). The CDR3 sequence is 15 residues long. Germline V gene sequence: CDR1 MDHEN, CDR2 SYDVKM. V shed 3 bases and J shed 5 bases, with 14 bases lying between them. CDR3 sequence: CASSLTGRGNNEQFF. The CDR3 DNA sequence: TGTGCCAGCAGTTTGACAGGACGGGGAAACAATGAGCAGTTCTTC.

This clonotype was seen ten or more times. J is TRBJ2-1 and V is TRBV27; D gene uncertain. The CDR3 sequence is 15 residues long. Between the trimmed V and J ends, which lost 4 bases and 0 bases, there was a span of 10 bases. Germline V gene sequence: CDR1 MNHEY, CDR2 SMNVEV (reference sequence). The CDR3 loop reads CASSSSRDSYNEQFF. CDR3 in DNA: TGTGCCAGCAGTTCTTCCCGAGACTCCTACAATGAGCAGTTCTTC.

This chain uses TRBV19 with TRBJ2-7, with D perhaps matching TRBD1 (5 bases). The germline V gene encodes CDR1 LNHDA and CDR2 SQIVND (reference sequence). Deletions cut 0 bases from V and 6 bases from J, with 12 bases between. CDR3 length: 14 residues. CDR3 region: CASSIDRVFGEQYF. CDR3 bases: TGTGCCAGTAGTATAGACAGGGTCTTCGGCGAGCAGTACTTC.

A note on this clonotype: This may come from a read error, since a much larger clone is one base off. This sequence joins TRBV6-1 and TRBJ2-7; D might be TRBD1 (7 bases). The CDR3 has 14 residues. In germline, CDR1 is MNHNS, CDR2 SASEGT. The CDR3 nucleotides read TGTCCCAGCTCAGGGAGGACAGGCCCCTACGAGCAGTACTTC. As protein: CPSSGRTGPYEQYF.

This clonotype was counted a single time. The junction differs from germline at one of its ends, possibly a read error. This sequence joins TRBV12-3 or TRBV12-4 and TRBJ2-2; 11 bases map to TRBD2. The CDR3 runs 15 residues. Here the CDR3 reads CASSLAGGRAGELFF. The CDR3, as DNA: TGTGCCAGCAGTCTAGCGGGGGGTCGGGCCGGGGAGCTGTTTTTT.

This clonotype showed up many times. The chain employs TRBV7-2 and TRBJ2-1; 8 positions match TRBD2. Per germline, CDR1 SGHTA and CDR2 FQGNSA. There are 14 residues in the CDR3. The J segment lost 10 bases and the V segment lost 4 bases, leaving 9 bases of the junction unmatched. CDR3 nucleotides: TGTGCCAGCAGCTCCCCCCGGGGGGGCAAAGAGCAGTTCTTC. The encoded protein is CASSSPRGGKEQFF.

The genes are TRBV20-1 and TRBJ1-1; TRBD1 agrees at 8 bases. CDR3 size: 12 residues. Trimming removed 2 bases from V and 7 bases from J; junction bases left unmatched: 3. From germline, CDR1 is DFQATT and CDR2 SNEGSKA (reference sequence). The CDR3 reads CSARRTGFEAFF. The DNA of the CDR3 is TGCAGTGCTAGACGGACAGGGTTTGAAGCTTTCTTT.

Ten or more counts support this clonotype. The chain recombines TRBV2 with TRBJ2-7; D is uncertain. Per germline, CDR1 SNHLY and CDR2 FYNNEI. Trimming left V 11 bases short and J 2 bases short, with 16 bases between. The CDR3 has 13 amino acids. The CDR3 region is CAGYQDGTYEQYF. CDR3 sequence (DNA): TGTGCCGGATATCAAGACGGAACCTACGAGCAGTACTTC.

Notes on this clonotype: A read error may be the cause here, since a much bigger clone is one base away. The chain employs TRBV6-2 or TRBV6-3 and TRBJ2-1; no reliable D call. Germline assignment: CDR1 MNHEY and CDR2 SVGEGT. There are 11 residues in the CDR3. Trimming removed 6 bases from V and 8 bases from J, with 8 bases in between. The CDR3 loop is CASRFSYEQFF. The CDR3 coding sequence is TGTGCCAGCAGGTTCTCCTATGAGCAGTTCTTC.

This clonotype was counted between two and nine times. With a much larger clone just one base away, this may be a read error. The rearrangement uses TRBV5-1 and TRBJ1-2; TRBD1 matches at 8 bases. CDR1 and CDR2 (germline): SGHRS, YFSETQ. The CDR3 has 12 residues. With V trimmed by 4 bases and J by 13 bases, 9 bases remained unmatched. DNA for the CDR3: TGCGCCAGCAGCGCGGACAGGGCGCGCTGCACCTTC. It specifies CASSADRARCTF.

In regard to this clonotype: A clone one base away is much larger, so this may be a read error. This rearrangement joins TRBV5-1 to TRBJ2-5; either TRBD1 or TRBD2 may supply D (5 bases each). CDR3 length: 16 residues. Germline V gene sequence: CDR1 SGHRS, CDR2 YFSETQ. CDR3 bases: TGCACCAGCAGCTTTCCGGCAGGGAGAGGACAAGAGACCCAGTACTTC. Protein sequence: CTSSFPAGRGQETQYF.

This clonotype was counted between two and nine times. This could be a read error, since a much larger clone is one nucleotide away. V and J are TRBV7-2 and TRBJ2-5; D remains ambiguous. TRBJ2-7 explains the end of the DNA better; the J call may be wrong. CDR1 SGHTA and CDR2 FQGNSA come from the germline V gene. There are 14 residues in the CDR3. CDR3 in DNA: TGTGCCAGCAGCTTAGCAAGCACCACCCACGAGCAGTACTTC. Translated: CASSLASTTHEQYF.

This clonotype was detected many times. The genes are TRBV7-2 and TRBJ2-7; tentatively, D is TRBD1 or TRBD2 (6 bases each). With 5 bases removed from V and 3 bases from J, the gap between germline ends came to 14 bases. The CDR3 runs 14 residues. CDR1 and CDR2 (germline): SGHTA, FQGNSA. For the CDR3, the DNA is TGTGCCAGCAGCCTAAACGGGGGCTTCTACGAGCAGTACTTC. Amino acid sequence: CASSLNGGFYEQYF. The full variable domain, its missing parts supplied by reference TRBV7-2 and TRBJ2-7, is GAGVSQSPSNKVTEKGKDVELRCDPISGHTALYWYRQSLGQGLEFLIYFQGNSAPDKSGLPSDRFSAERTGGSVSTLTIQRTQQEDSAVYLCASSLNGGFYEQYFGPGTRLTVT.

This clonotype was seen repeatedly, ten times or more. The rearrangement joins TRBV29-1 to TRBJ1-2; unclear D gene. The V gene lost 3 bases and the J gene lost 7 bases, with 15 bases spanning the gap. The germline CDR1 and CDR2 sequences are SQVTM and ANQGSEA. The CDR3 runs to 13 residues. CDR3 coding DNA: TGCAGCGTTGACATAGGGCGGAAGGCTGGCTACACCTTC. It yields the protein CSVDIGRKAGYTF.